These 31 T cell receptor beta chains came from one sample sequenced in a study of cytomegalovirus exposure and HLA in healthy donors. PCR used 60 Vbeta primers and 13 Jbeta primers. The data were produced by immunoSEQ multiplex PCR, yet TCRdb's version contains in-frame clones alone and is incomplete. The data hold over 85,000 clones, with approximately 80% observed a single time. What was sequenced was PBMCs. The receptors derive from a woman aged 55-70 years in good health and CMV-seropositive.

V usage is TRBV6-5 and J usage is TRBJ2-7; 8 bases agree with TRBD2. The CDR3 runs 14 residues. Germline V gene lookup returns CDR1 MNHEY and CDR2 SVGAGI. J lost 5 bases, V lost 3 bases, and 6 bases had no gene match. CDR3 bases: TGTGCCAGCAGTTATCGCGGGAGGCTGAACGAGCAGTACTTC. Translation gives CASSYRGRLNEQYF.

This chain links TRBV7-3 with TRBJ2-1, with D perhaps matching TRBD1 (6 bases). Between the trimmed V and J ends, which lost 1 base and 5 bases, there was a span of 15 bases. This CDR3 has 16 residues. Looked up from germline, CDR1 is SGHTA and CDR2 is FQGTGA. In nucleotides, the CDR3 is TGTGCCAGCAGCTTAATGGGCAGGGGATACAACAATGAGCAGTTCTTC. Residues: CASSLMGRGYNNEQFF.

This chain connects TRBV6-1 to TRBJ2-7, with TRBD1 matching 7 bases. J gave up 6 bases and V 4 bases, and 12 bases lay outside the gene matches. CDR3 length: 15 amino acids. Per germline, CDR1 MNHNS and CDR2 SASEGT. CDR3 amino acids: CASSVLGQGVGEQYF. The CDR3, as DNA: TGTGCCAGCAGTGTTCTAGGGCAGGGGGTGGGCGAGCAGTACTTC.

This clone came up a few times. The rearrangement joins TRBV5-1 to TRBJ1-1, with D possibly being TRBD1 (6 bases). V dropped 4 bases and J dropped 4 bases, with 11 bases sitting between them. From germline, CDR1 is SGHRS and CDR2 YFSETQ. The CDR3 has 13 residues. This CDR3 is CASSPQGSTEAFF. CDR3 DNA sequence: TGCGCCAGCAGCCCACAGGGTTCCACTGAAGCTTTCTTT.

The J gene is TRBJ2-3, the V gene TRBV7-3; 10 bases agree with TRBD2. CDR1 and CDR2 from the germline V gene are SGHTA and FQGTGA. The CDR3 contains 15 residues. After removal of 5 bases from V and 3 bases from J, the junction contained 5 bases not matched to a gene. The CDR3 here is CASSPLAGETDTQYF. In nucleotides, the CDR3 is TGTGCCAGCAGCCCGCTAGCGGGAGAGACAGATACGCAGTATTTT. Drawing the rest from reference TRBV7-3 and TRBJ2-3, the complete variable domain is GAGVSQTPSNKVTEKGKYVELRCDPISGHTALYWYRQSLGQGPEFLIYFQGTGAADDSGLPNDRFFAVRPEGSVSTLKIQRTERGDSAVYLCASSPLAGETDTQYFGPGTRLTVL.

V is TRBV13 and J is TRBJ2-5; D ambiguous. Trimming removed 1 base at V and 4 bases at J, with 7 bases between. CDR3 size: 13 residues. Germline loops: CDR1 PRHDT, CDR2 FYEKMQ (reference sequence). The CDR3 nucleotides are TGTGCCAGCAGCTTAGCGGTCGTAGAGACCCAGTACTTC. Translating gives CASSLAVVETQYF.

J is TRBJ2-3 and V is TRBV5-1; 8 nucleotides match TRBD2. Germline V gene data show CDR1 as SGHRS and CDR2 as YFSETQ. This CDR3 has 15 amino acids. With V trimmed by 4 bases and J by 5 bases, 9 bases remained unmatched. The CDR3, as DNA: TGCGCCAGCAGCCCTTTAGCGGGATCGGGAGATACGCAGTATTTT. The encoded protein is CASSPLAGSGDTQYF.

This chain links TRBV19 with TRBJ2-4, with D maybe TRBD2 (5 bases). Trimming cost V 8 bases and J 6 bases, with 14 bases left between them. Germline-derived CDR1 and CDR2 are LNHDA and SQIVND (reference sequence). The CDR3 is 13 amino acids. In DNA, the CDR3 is TGTGCCAGTGAGGTAGGCGGAGGAAACATTCAGTACTTC. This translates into CASEVGGGNIQYF. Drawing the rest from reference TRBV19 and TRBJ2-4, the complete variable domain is DGGITQSPKYLFRKEGQNVTLSCEQNLNHDAMYWYRQDPGQGLRLIYYSQIVNDFQKGDIAEGYSVSREKKESFPLTVTSAQKNPTAFYLCASEVGGGNIQYFGAGTRLSVL.

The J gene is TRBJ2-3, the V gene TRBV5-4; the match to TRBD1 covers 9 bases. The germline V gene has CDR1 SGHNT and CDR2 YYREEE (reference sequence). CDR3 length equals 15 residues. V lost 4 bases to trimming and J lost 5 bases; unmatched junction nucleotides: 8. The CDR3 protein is CASSLPGQGIDTQYF. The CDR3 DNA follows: TGTGCCAGCAGCCTGCCGGGACAGGGAATAGATACGCAGTATTTT.

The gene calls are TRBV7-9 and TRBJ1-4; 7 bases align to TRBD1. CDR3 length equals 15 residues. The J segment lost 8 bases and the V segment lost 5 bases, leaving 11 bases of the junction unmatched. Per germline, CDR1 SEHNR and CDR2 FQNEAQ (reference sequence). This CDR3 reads CASSLWTGLREKLFF. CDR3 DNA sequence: TGTGCCAGCAGCCTATGGACAGGACTACGGGAAAAACTGTTTTTT. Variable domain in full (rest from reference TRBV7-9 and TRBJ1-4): DTGVSQNPRHKITKRGQNVTFRCDPISEHNRLYWYRQTLGQGPEFLTYFQNEAQLEKSRLLSDRFSAERPKGSFSTLEIQRTEQGDSAMYLCASSLWTGLREKLFFGSGTQLSVL.

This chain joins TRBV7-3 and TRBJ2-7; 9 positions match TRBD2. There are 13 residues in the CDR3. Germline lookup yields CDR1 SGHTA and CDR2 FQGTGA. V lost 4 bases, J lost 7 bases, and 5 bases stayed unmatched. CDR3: CASSSGTSNEQYF. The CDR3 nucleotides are TGTGCCAGCAGCTCCGGGACTAGCAATGAGCAGTACTTC.

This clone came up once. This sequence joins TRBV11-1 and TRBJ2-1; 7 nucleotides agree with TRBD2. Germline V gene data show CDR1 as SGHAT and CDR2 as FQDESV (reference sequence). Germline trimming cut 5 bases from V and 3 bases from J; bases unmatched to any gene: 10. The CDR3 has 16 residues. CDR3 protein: CASSPHPGGSYNEQFF. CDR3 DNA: TGTGCCAGCAGCCCACATCCCGGCGGGAGCTACAATGAGCAGTTCTTC.

In DNA form, the CDR3 reads TGTGCCAGCAGCCGTGATCGCGGGAGAAGGCACGAGCAGTACTTC. Its protein product is CASSRDRGRRHEQYF. The chain recombines TRBV5-4 with TRBJ2-7, with 7 bases fitting TRBD2. This CDR3 spans 15 amino acids. With 4 bases clipped from V and 5 bases from J, the junction kept 12 bases outside the gene matches. CDR1 is SGHNT, CDR2 YYREEE, per germline (reference sequence).

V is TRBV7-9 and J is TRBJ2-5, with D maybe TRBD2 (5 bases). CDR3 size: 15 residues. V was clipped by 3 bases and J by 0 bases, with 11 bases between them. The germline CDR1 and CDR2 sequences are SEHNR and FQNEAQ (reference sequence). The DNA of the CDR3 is TGTGCCAGCAGCTTCCTAGCCTTCGACCAAGAGACCCAGTACTTC. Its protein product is CASSFLAFDQETQYF.

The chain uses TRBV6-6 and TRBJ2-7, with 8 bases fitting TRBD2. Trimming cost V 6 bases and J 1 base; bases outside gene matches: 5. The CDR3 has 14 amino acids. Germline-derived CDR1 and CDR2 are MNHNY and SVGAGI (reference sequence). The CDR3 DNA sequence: TGTGCCAGCAGAGACACTAGCGGTTCCTACGAGCAGTACTTC. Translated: CASRDTSGSYEQYF.

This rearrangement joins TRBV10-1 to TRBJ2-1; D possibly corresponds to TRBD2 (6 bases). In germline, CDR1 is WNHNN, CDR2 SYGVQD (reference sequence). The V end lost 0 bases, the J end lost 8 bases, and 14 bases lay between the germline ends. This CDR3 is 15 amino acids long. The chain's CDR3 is CASSESYPREDEQFF. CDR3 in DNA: TGCGCCAGCAGTGAGTCTTACCCGAGGGAGGATGAGCAGTTCTTC.

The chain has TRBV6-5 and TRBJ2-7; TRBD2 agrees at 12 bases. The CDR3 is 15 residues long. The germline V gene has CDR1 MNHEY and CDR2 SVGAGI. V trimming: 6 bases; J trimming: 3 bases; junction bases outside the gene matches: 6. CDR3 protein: CASRELAGGFYEQYF. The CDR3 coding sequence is TGTGCCAGCAGGGAACTAGCGGGAGGATTCTACGAGCAGTACTTC.

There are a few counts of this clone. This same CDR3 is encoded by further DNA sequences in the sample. CDR3 amino acids: CASSQTGGEQYF. In nucleotides, the CDR3 is TGCGCCAGCAGCCAAACAGGGGGCGAGCAGTACTTC. This chain connects TRBV4-1 to TRBJ2-7; 8 bases are shared with TRBD1. The CDR3 extends over 12 amino acids. Germline lookup yields CDR1 MGHRA and CDR2 YSYEKL. The trim removed 2 bases at V and 6 bases at J, leaving 0 bases unmatched.

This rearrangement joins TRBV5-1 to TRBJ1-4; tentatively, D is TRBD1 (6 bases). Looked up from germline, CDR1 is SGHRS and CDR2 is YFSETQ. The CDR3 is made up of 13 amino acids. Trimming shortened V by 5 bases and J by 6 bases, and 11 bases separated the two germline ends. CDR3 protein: CASRQGEDEKLFF. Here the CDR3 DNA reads TGCGCCAGCAGACAGGGAGAGGATGAAAAACTGTTTTTT.

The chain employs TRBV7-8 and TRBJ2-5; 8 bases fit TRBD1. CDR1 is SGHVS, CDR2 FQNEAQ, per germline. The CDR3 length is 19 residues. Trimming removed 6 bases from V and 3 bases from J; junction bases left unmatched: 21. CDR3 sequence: CASRVGADRVWAKKETQYF. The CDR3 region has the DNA TGTGCCAGCAGAGTAGGGGCGGACAGGGTGTGGGCAAAAAAAGAGACCCAGTACTTC. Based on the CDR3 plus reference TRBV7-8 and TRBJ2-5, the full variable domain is GAGVSQSPRYKVAKRGQDVALRCDPISGHVSLFWYQQALGQGPEFLTYFQNEAQLDKSGLPSDRFFAERPEGSVSTLKIQRTQQEDSAVYLCASRVGADRVWAKKETQYFGPGTRLLVL.

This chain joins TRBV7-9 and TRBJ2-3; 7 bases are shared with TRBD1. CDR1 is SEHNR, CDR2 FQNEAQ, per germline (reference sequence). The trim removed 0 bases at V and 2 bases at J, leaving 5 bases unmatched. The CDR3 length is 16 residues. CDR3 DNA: TGTGCCAGCAGCTTAGCTTACGACAGGGCCACAGATACGCAGTATTTT. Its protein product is CASSLAYDRATDTQYF.

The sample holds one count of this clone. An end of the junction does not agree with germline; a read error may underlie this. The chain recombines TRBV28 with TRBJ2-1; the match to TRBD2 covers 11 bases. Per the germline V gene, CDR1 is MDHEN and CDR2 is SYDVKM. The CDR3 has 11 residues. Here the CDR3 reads CASSIAGGPVF. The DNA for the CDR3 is TGTGCCAGCAGTATAGCGGGAGGGCCGGTCTTC.

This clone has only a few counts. This CDR3 reads CASSFRQGSGQPQHF. In DNA, the CDR3 is TGTGCCAGCAGCTTTAGACAGGGTTCGGGTCAGCCCCAGCATTTT. The chain is built from TRBV5-6 and TRBJ1-5, with TRBD1 matching 7 bases. The germline gives CDR1 SGHDT, CDR2 YYEEEE. V lost 2 bases and J lost 6; bases outside the gene matches: 8. The CDR3 loop spans 15 amino acids.

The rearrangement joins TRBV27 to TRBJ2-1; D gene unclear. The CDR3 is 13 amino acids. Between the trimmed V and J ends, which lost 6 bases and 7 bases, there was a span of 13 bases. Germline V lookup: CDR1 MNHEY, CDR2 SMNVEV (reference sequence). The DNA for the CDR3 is TGTGCCAGCAGGAAGAGTGCTCGAAATGAGCAGTTCTTC. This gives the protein CASRKSARNEQFF.

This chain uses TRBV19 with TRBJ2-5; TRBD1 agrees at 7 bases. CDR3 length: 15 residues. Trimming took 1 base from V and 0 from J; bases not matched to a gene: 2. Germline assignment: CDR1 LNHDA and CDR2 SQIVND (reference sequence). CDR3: CASSIGTGHQETQYF. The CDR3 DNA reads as TGTGCCAGTAGTATAGGGACAGGCCACCAAGAGACCCAGTACTTC.

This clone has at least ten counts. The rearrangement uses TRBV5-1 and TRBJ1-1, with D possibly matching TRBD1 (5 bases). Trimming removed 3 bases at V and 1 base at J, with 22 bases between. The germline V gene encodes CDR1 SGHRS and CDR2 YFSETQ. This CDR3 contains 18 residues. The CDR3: CASSSPESSREWNTEAFF. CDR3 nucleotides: TGCGCCAGCAGCTCCCCGGAGTCGAGCAGGGAATGGAACACTGAAGCTTTCTTT. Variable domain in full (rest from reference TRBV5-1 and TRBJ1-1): KAGVTQTPRYLIKTRGQQVTLSCSPISGHRSVSWYQQTPGQGLQFLFEYFSETQRNKGNFPGRFSGRQFSNSRSEMNVSTLELGDSALYLCASSSPESSREWNTEAFFGQGTRLTVV.

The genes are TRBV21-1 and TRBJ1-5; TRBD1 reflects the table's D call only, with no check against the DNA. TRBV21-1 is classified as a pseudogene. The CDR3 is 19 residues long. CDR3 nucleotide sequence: TGTGCCAGCAGCAAATCCGCGAAAAATGACAGGGAGGTTGGTCAGCCCCAGCATTTT. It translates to CASSKSAKNDREVGQPQHF.

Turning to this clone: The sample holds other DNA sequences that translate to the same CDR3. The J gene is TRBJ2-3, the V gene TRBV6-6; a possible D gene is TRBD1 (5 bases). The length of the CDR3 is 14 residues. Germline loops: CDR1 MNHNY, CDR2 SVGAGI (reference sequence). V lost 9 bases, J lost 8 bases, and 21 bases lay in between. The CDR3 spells CASSEQGTPVTQYF. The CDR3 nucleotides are TGTGCCAGTAGTGAGCAGGGTACCCCCGTTACGCAGTATTTT.

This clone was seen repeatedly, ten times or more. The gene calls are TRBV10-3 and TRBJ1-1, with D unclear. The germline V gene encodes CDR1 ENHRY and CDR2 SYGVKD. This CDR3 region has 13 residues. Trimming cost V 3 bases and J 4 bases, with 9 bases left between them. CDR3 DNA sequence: TGTGCCATCAGTGATGGGAGGTTCACTGAAGCTTTCTTT. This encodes CAISDGRFTEAFF.

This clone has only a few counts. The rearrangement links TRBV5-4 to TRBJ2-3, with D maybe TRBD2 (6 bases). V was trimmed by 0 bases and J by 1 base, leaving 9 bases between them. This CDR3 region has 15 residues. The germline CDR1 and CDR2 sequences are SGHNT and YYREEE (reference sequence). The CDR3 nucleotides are TGTGCCAGCAGCTTGGATGGAGGGGGCACAGATACGCAGTATTTT. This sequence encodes CASSLDGGGTDTQYF.

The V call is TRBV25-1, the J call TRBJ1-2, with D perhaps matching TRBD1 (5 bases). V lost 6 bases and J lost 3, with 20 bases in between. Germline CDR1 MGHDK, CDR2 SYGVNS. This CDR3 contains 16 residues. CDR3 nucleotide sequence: TGTGCCAGCAGGGATTCTCCGGGCAGGGAGGACTATGGCTACACCTTC. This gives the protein CASRDSPGREDYGYTF.